The 19 T cell receptor beta chains below come from one sample, sequenced in a study of brain T cells in children with intractable seizures. Clones were sequenced by immunoSEQ multiplex PCR, and TCRdb holds only the in-frame ones, with some missing. The sample lists hundreds of thousands of clones, about 94% occurring once. The time point: blood from clinic visit 5 months post-surgery; TSC patient then seizure free. Specimen: peripheral blood, collected roughly 5 months after surgery. The source of these receptors is a boy in the first two years of life with tuberous sclerosis and intractable seizures.

This chain connects TRBV11-2 to TRBJ2-1; no reliable D call. Trimming left V 5 bases short and J 8 bases short, with 13 bases between. CDR1 SGHAT and CDR2 FQNNGV come from the germline V gene. This CDR3 has 13 amino acids. The CDR3 nucleotides are TGTGCCAGCAGCCAAAACCTACTCCATGAGCAGTTCTTC. Translating it yields CASSQNLLHEQFF.

The V and J genes are TRBV4-1 and TRBJ1-2; D perhaps matches TRBD1 (5 bases). V lost 9 bases and J 1 base, leaving 21 bases between the germline ends. The CDR3 is 16 amino acids. In germline, CDR1 is MGHRA, CDR2 YSYEKL. CDR3 loop: CASAGGRNRLNYGYTF. In DNA form, the CDR3 reads TGCGCCAGTGCGGGGGGACGCAACCGACTTAACTATGGCTACACCTTC.

This clone showed up just a few times. V usage is TRBV5-1 and J usage is TRBJ1-2; unclear D gene. The CDR3 is 13 amino acids. Deletions cut 1 base from V and 0 bases from J, with 4 bases between. CDR1 and CDR2 from the germline V gene are SGHRS and YFSETQ. CDR3 region: CASSLWTNYGYTF. The CDR3 region has the DNA TGCGCCAGCAGCTTGTGGACTAACTATGGCTACACCTTC.

The chain recombines TRBV10-3 with TRBJ2-1; TRBD2 matches at 9 bases. From germline, CDR1 is ENHRY and CDR2 SYGVKD. The junction had 30 bases not matched to a gene; V was cut back by 3 bases and J by 6 bases. This CDR3 spans 23 amino acids. The CDR3 region is CAISDPPGPSTSGGPGVSNEQFF. The CDR3 DNA reads as TGTGCCATCAGTGATCCACCGGGACCCTCGACTAGCGGAGGGCCGGGCGTTTCCAATGAGCAGTTCTTC.

This clone came up once. V is TRBV11-3 and J is TRBJ1-1; 7 positions agree with TRBD1. Germline trimming cut 2 bases from V and 4 bases from J; bases unmatched to any gene: 10. The germline gives CDR1 SGHNT, CDR2 YENEEA. There are 16 residues in the CDR3. Written as DNA, the CDR3 is TGTGCCAGCAGCTTAATAGACAGGGAGGGCCCCACTGAAGCTTTCTTT. As protein: CASSLIDREGPTEAFF.

This sequence joins TRBV6-1 and TRBJ1-2; D is unclear. The CDR3 is made up of 12 amino acids. CDR1 MNHNS and CDR2 SASEGT come from the germline V gene. V lost 1 base and J lost 4, with 4 bases in between. CDR3 sequence (DNA): TGTGCCAGCAGTGAAGTCAGCTATGGCTACACCTTC. Its translation is CASSEVSYGYTF.

The rearrangement joins TRBV4-1 to TRBJ2-3; D unresolved. Trimming took 4 bases from V and 2 from J, leaving 16 bases between them. This CDR3 spans 16 amino acids. CDR1 is MGHRA, CDR2 YSYEKL, per germline. The CDR3 here is CASSLGLRLYTDTQYF. In nucleotides, the CDR3 is TGCGCCAGCAGCCTCGGATTAAGATTATACACAGATACGCAGTATTTT.

This chain connects TRBV5-6 to TRBJ2-1, with 9 bases matching TRBD1. The germline V gene has CDR1 SGHDT and CDR2 YYEEEE. Germline trimming cut 4 bases from V and 8 bases from J; bases unmatched to any gene: 7. This CDR3 region has 14 residues. CDR3 DNA sequence: TGTGCCAGCAGCCGGGGACAGGGAGGGGATGAGCAGTTCTTC. Amino acid sequence: CASSRGQGGDEQFF.

J is TRBJ1-4 and V is TRBV19, with 9 bases aligning to TRBD1. The CDR3 loop spans 13 amino acids. Germline-derived CDR1 and CDR2 are LNHDA and SQIVND (reference sequence). The J segment lost 8 bases and the V segment lost 8 bases, leaving 6 bases of the junction unmatched. CDR3 in DNA: TGTGCCAGTTTCGACAGGGGGTACGAAAAACTGTTTTTT. This codes for CASFDRGYEKLFF.

The chain employs TRBV15 and TRBJ1-2; TRBD1 matches 11 bases. The CDR3 sequence is 13 residues long. The germline V gene has CDR1 LNHNV and CDR2 YYDKDF (reference sequence). The V gene end was trimmed by 5 bases and the J gene end by 7 bases; junction bases not matched to a gene: 3. This CDR3 reads CATSAGTGGGYTF. The DNA for the CDR3 is TGTGCCACCAGCGCCGGGACAGGGGGTGGCTACACCTTC.

CDR3 nucleotide sequence: TGTGCCAGCAGTCCGAGGGGGGAAGAGACCCAGTACTTC. It codes for CASSPRGEETQYF. V usage is TRBV27 and J usage is TRBJ2-5; D might be TRBD1 or TRBD2, each matching 6 bases. The CDR3 has 13 residues. Per germline, CDR1 MNHEY and CDR2 SMNVEV (reference sequence). V lost 5 bases and J 3 bases, leaving 10 bases between the germline ends.

The chain joins TRBV2 to TRBJ1-5, with D possibly matching TRBD1 (6 bases). This CDR3 spans 16 amino acids. V was shortened by 5 bases and J by 1 base, with 15 bases between the two germline ends. Germline V gene sequence: CDR1 SNHLY, CDR2 FYNNEI. This chain's CDR3 is CASSTRTGRSNQPQHF. As DNA, the CDR3 is TGTGCCAGCAGTACGCGTACAGGGCGAAGCAATCAGCCCCAGCATTTT.

The rearrangement uses TRBV2 and TRBJ2-1; D may correspond to TRBD1 or TRBD2 (7 bases each). The germline V and J ends were trimmed by 2 bases and 3 bases, with 14 bases remaining between them. Per germline, CDR1 SNHLY and CDR2 FYNNEI. CDR3 length: 16 residues. CDR3 bases: TGTGCCAGCAGTGAATGGGAGGGGGCTGTCTACAATGAGCAGTTCTTC. Translating gives CASSEWEGAVYNEQFF.

This clone was seen once. V usage is TRBV11-3 and J usage is TRBJ2-5; D is undetermined. This CDR3 has 11 residues. Trimming removed 4 bases from V and 9 bases from J, with 9 bases in between. CDR1 is SGHNT, CDR2 YENEEA, per germline. Here the CDR3 DNA reads TGTGCCAGCAGCTACTCCGCGGCCCAGTACTTC. Protein sequence: CASSYSAAQYF. Full variable domain (missing parts from reference TRBV11-3 and TRBJ2-5): EAGVVQSPRYKIIEKKQPVAFWCNPISGHNTLYWYLQNLGQGPELLIRYENEEAVDDSQLPKDRFSAERLKGVDSTLKIQPAELGDSAVYLCASSYSAAQYFGPGTRLLVL.

This clone was observed once. The chain joins TRBV29-1 to TRBJ1-3, with D perhaps TRBD1 (5 bases). This CDR3 comprises 14 residues. Trimming pared 4 bases from V and 2 bases from J, leaving 12 bases between. Germline V lookup: CDR1 SQVTM, CDR2 ANQGSEA. The CDR3 sequence: CSVVPGTAGNTIYF. Written as DNA, the CDR3 is TGCAGCGTTGTTCCGGGGACGGCTGGAAACACCATATATTTT.

This rearrangement joins TRBV19 to TRBJ2-1; perhaps TRBD2 as D (6 bases). The CDR3 covers 14 residues. Germline CDR1 is LNHDA and CDR2 is SQIVND (reference sequence). Trimming cost V 5 bases and J 4 bases, with 12 bases left between them. DNA for the CDR3: TGTGCCAGTAGTTGGGCGGGAATTTACAATGAGCAGTTCTTC. This codes for CASSWAGIYNEQFF.

This rearrangement joins TRBV25-1 to TRBJ2-5; D ambiguous. V was trimmed by 6 bases and J by 13 bases, leaving 15 bases between them. The CDR3 runs to 11 residues. In germline, CDR1 is MGHDK, CDR2 SYGVNS. This CDR3 reads CASSSGLSWYF. The CDR3 DNA reads as TGTGCCAGCAGCAGTGGCCTGTCCTGGTACTTC.

The chain is built from TRBV5-1 and TRBJ1-2; 7 bases line up with TRBD1. The CDR3 has 15 residues. V lost 3 bases to trimming and J lost 0 bases; unmatched junction nucleotides: 5. Germline V CDR1 and CDR2: SGHRS, YFSETQ. CDR3 sequence reads: CASSSAGGTNYGYTF. The CDR3, as DNA: TGCGCCAGCAGCTCGGCAGGGGGAACTAACTATGGCTACACCTTC.

J is TRBJ1-1 and V is TRBV29-1; D gene unclear. The length of the CDR3 is 12 residues. Germline values: CDR1 SQVTM, CDR2 ANQGSEA. V lost 7 bases and J 0 bases, leaving 9 bases between the germline ends. CDR3 loop: CSAVRMNTEAFF. CDR3 nucleotide sequence: TGCAGCGCTGTTCGTATGAACACTGAAGCTTTCTTT.